Given below is one T cell receptor beta chain in context. Germline assignment: CDR1 MNHEY and CDR2 SMNVEV (reference sequence). This CDR3 region has 16 residues. V was pared by 0 bases and J by 1 base, with 9 bases between. Source study methods: Estimates of nucleated cell counts were drawn from the amplification of reference gene primers. TCRdb keeps only in-frame clones here, not all; method: immunoSEQ multiplex PCR. V, J and clone size are those of that table, while D and trimming were read from the DNA. This table has 100,000 to 120,000 clones, approximately 82% appearing once. These data belong to a study of blood T cell repertoires in COVID-19. Whole-study context: Researchers got acute and convalescent COVID-19 samples from the United States, Italy and Spain. From T cells, B-cell-depleted T cells, or PBMCs came the material, which was cDNA or gDNA.

The source is a woman older than 75 with acute or convalescent COVID-19. What was sequenced was peripheral blood. V gene TRBV27 combines with J gene TRBJ2-2, with a possible D match to TRBD1 (5 bases). The CDR3 spells CASSLSGPGNTGELFF. The DNA for the CDR3 is TGTGCCAGCAGTTTATCGGGGCCGGGGAACACCGGGGAGCTGTTTTTT.